These T cell receptor beta chains were read from a single sample in a study of blood T cell repertoires in COVID-19. Using immunoSEQ multiplex PCR, the repertoire was profiled, and TCRdb retains in-frame clones only, with some absent. This table has tens of thousands of clones, 86% appearing once. Sequencing was done on a sample of peripheral blood. Receptors originate from a human donor in a cohort sampled during active COVID-19. Both conserved end residues are part of each CDR3. D genes are given only for firm matches. Size is omitted from some rows. Given values are once, few, many or a class for expanded clones.

J	length	size	V	D	DNA	CDR3
TRBJ1-2	15	-	TRBV5-8	TRBD1	TGTGCCAGCAGCTTGGCAGGGGGCGACGGCTATGGCTACACCTTC	CASSLAGGDGYGYTF
TRBJ1-2	16	-	TRBV7-8	TRBD1	TGTGCCAGCAGCTTAGGAAGGGACAGGGGGCTGGAAGGCTACACCTTC	CASSLGRDRGLEGYTF
TRBJ2-5	17	once	TRBV7-2	TRBD2	TGTGCCAGCAGCTTAGTGGGAGCGGGGAGACCTCAAGAGACCCAGTACTTC	CASSLVGAGRPQETQYF
TRBJ1-6	13	-	TRBV12-3/TRBV12-4	-	TGTGCCAGCAGCTCTCCGGCGGCTTCCACCCTCCACTTT	CASSSPAASTLHF
TRBJ1-2	11	-	TRBV28	TRBD1	TGTGCCAGCAGTCCGCGGGACAGGTACACCTTC	CASSPRDRYTF
TRBJ1-1	14	-	TRBV3-1/TRBV3-2	-	TGTGCCAGCAGCCCCCGGGAGTGGGGCACTGAAGCTTTCTTT	CASSPREWGTEAFF
TRBJ2-7	15	few	TRBV6-4	-	TGTGCCGATTCAAGTGGGGGGAGGAAGTCCTACGAGCAGTACTTC	CADSSGGRKSYEQYF
TRBJ1-4	16	once	TRBV10-1	-	TGCGCCAGCAGTGAGTTGACAGCCGCAACTAATGAAAAACTGTTTTTT	CASSELTAATNEKLFF
TRBJ1-3	15	-	TRBV5-1	-	TGCGCCAGCAGCTTGAAGCCAGGCTCTGGAAACACCATATATTTT	CASSLKPGSGNTIYF
TRBJ1-1	14	-	TRBV13	TRBD1	TGTGCCAGCAGCGGTAACAGGGGGCGGACTGAAGCTTTCTTT	CASSGNRGRTEAFF
TRBJ2-2	15	-	TRBV28	TRBD1	TGTGCCAGCAATTCCGGGACAGGGGGCGTCGGGGAGCTGTTTTTT	CASNSGTGGVGELFF
TRBJ1-1	13	-	TRBV11-2	-	TGTGCCAGCAGCTTAGACAAACTTACTGAAGCTTTCTTT	CASSLDKLTEAFF
TRBJ2-7	14	-	TRBV27	TRBD1	TGTGCCAGCAATACACAGGGGAACTTAGGCGAGCAGTACTTC	CASNTQGNLGEQYF
TRBJ2-1	15	-	TRBV6-5	-	TGTGCCAGCAGTCCTCCGGGACTGCAGTACAATGAGCAGTTCTTC	CASSPPGLQYNEQFF
TRBJ2-3	16	-	TRBV28	-	TGTGCCAGCAGTTCCGCTGGTAGCGGAAGCACAGATACGCAGTATTTT	CASSSAGSGSTDTQYF
TRBJ2-5	14	once	TRBV28	-	TGTGCCAGCAATCCAGCAGGGAATTCGGAGACCCAGTACTTC	CASNPAGNSETQYF
TRBJ2-1	15	once	TRBV5-1	-	TGCGCCAGCAGCTTGACAGACAGCTCCTACAATGAGCAGTTCTTC	CASSLTDSSYNEQFF
TRBJ2-1	15	-	TRBV29-1	TRBD1	TGCAGCGTTGAACCCGGGACAGGGTGGGGCAATGAGCAGTTCTTC	CSVEPGTGWGNEQFF
TRBJ1-5	16	-	TRBV7-9	TRBD1	TGTGCCAGCAGCTTAGAGCGACAGGGGAGCAATCAGCCCCAGCATTTT	CASSLERQGSNQPQHF
TRBJ2-1	14	-	TRBV11-1	-	TGTGCCAGCAGCTTAGCGCTAGGAGGTAATGAGCAGTTCTTC	CASSLALGGNEQFF